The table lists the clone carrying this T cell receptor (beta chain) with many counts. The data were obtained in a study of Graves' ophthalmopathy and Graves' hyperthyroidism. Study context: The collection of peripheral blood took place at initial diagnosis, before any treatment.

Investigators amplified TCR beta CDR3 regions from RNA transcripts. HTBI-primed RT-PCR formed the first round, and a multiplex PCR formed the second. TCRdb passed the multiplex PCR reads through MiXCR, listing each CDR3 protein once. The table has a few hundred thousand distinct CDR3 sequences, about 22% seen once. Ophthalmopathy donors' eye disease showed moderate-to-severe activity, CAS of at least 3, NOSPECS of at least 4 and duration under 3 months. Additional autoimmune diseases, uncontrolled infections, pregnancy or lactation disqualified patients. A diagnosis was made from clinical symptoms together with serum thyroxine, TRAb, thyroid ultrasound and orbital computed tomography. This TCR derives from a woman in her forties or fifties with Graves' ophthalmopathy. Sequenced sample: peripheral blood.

This CDR3 is CASSPDRQTEAFF. CDR3 in DNA: TGCGCCAGCAGCCCCGACCGACAGACTGAAGCTTTCTTT. The chain carries TRBV5-1 and TRBJ1-1; D may be TRBD1 (5 bases). The CDR3 covers 13 residues. From germline, CDR1 is SGHRS and CDR2 YFSETQ. V gave up 4 bases and J gave up 5 bases, with 12 bases separating them.